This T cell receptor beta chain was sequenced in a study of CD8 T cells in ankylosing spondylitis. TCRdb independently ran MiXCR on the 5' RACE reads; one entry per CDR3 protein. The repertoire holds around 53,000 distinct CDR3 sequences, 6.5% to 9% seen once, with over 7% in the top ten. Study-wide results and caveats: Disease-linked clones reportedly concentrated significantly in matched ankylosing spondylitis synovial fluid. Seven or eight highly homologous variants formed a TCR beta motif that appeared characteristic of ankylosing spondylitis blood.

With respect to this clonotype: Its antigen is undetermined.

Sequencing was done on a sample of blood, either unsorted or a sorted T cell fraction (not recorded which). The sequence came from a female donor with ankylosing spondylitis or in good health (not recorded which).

The CDR3 DNA sequence: TGTACCTGCTGTCAAATCCTAGCGGGGGTGACTCGGGGGCGGTATGAGCAGTTCTTC. Amino acids: CTCCQILAGVTRGRYEQFF. The V call is TRBV3-1, the J call TRBJ2-1; 10 nucleotides line up with TRBD2. The CDR3 runs 19 residues. Germline loops: CDR1 LGHDT, CDR2 YNNKEL (reference sequence).